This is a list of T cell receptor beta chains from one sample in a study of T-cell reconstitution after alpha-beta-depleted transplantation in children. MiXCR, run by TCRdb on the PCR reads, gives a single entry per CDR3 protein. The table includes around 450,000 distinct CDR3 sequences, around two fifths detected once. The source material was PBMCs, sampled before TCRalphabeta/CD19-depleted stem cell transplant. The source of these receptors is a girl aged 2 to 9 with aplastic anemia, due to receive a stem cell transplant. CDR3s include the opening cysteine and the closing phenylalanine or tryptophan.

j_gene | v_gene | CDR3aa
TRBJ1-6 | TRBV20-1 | CSARPGTGDNSPLHF
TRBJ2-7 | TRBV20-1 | CSARDPKGTGDYSYEQYF
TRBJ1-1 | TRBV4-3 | CASSQEGRGNTEAFF
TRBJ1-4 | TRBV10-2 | CASSVSRGANEKLFF
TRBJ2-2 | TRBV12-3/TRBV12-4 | CASRQRDREAGELFF
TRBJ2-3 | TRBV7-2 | CASSPGQGVVDTQYF
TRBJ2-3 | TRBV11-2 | CASSSGSRTDTQYF
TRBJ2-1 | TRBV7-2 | CASTRTSGNEQFF
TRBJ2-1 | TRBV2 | CASNGGLAGGSEQFF
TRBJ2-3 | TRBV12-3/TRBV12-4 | CASSFGLNTDTQYF
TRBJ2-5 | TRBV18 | CASSLQGMETQYF
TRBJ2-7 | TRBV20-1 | CSARGSGKVGSSSYEQYF
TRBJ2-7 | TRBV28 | CASMDREDYEQYF
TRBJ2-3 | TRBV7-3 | CASSTSGTAGDTQYF
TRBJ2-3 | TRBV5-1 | CASSVSRPDTQYF
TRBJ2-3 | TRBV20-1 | CSAGDEGTDTQYF
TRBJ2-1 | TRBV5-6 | CASSLAPLRAGDSYNEQFF
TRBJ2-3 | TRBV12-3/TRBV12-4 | CASSPGASTDTQYF
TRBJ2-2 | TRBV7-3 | CASSVKINTGELFF
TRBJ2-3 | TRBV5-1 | CASSLGATGTQYF
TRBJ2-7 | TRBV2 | CASSIRWGEQYF
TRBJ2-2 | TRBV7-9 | CASSLRAAGPTGELFF
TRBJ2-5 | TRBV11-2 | CASSLGVKETQYF
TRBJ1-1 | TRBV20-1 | CSARGLEGVNTEAFF
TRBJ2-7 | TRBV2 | CASSPWRSGVAYEQYF
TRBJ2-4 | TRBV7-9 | CASSLTTSGDIQYF
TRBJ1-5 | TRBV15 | CATSRDRGNQPQHF
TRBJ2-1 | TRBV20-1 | CSARMYSGDYNEQFF
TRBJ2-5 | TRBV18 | CASSPGQPETQYF
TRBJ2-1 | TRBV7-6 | CASSLDRTSGGHEQFF
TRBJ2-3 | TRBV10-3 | CAISESPSGSSSDTQYF
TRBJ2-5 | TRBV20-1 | CSATAGSRETQYF
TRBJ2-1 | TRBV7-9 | CASSFVQGVTDEQFF
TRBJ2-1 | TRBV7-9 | CASSSPATYRVDEQFF
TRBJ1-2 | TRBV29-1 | CSVESRGVDRDYGYTF
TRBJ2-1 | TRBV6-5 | CASSYLTSGSDEQFF
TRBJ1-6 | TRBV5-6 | CASSLGAYYNSPLHF
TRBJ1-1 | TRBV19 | CASSRVGAEAFF
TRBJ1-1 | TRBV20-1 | CSAPAINTEAFF
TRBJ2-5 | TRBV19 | CASRDVGQETQYF
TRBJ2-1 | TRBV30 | CAWRRGGPNNEQFF
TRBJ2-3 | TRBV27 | CASSKYRDRPEFSTDTQYF
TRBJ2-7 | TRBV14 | CASSPYGLYF
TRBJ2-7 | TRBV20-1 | CSAYETFSYEQYF
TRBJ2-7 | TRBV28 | CASKGTGGWDEQYF
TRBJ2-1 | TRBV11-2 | CASSLVLGVSEQFF
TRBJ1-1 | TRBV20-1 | CSAWEGNTEAFF
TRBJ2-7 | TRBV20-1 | CSAGTSGRAYEQYF